This T cell receptor beta chain derives from a study of OX40 agonist ivuxolimab in advanced cancers. Generated by immunoSEQ multiplex PCR, the TCRdb table keeps only in-frame clones and is missing some. Among some 12,000 clones listed, around 81% were seen once. Germline lookup yields CDR1 SGHAT and CDR2 FQNNGV. The CDR3 runs to 14 residues. The germline V and J ends were trimmed by 0 bases and 10 bases, with 12 bases remaining between them. Sequences were derived from CD4+ or CD8+ T cells sorted from blood, sampled in a trial of the OX40 agonist ivuxolimab. The TCR originated in an adult with an advanced solid tumor such as melanoma, head and neck, liver or kidney cancer. This chain joins TRBV11-2 and TRBJ1-4, with D uncertain. In DNA form, the CDR3 reads TGTGCCAGCAGCTTAGAGGGAGGGTCGCGAAAACTGTTTTTT. Translating it yields CASSLEGGSRKLFF.